This T cell receptor (beta chain) comes out of a study of blood T cell repertoires in COVID-19. On the study more broadly: PBMCs, B-cell-depleted T cells, or T cells were the source of the cDNA or gDNA that made up the material.

Per the original methods: Using reference gene primer amplification, nucleated cell counts were estimated. Sequenced by immunoSEQ multiplex PCR; TCRdb stores in-frame clones only, minus some. V and J calls plus clone size are reproduced from that table; the DNA served to infer D and trimming. The sample records over 55,000 clones, about 84% being singletons. The junction had 9 bases not matched to a gene; V was cut back by 6 bases and J by 7 bases. The CDR3 totals 15 residues. CDR1 and CDR2 (germline): MNHEY, SVGAGI. The sample taken for sequencing was peripheral blood. The clonotype comes from a human donor in a cohort sampled during active COVID-19. The chain couples TRBV6-5 to TRBJ1-2; 12 bases agree with TRBD1. The CDR3 spells CASRAGTGGVGGYTF. The DNA of the CDR3 is TGTGCCAGCAGAGCCGGGACAGGGGGCGTTGGTGGCTACACCTTC.